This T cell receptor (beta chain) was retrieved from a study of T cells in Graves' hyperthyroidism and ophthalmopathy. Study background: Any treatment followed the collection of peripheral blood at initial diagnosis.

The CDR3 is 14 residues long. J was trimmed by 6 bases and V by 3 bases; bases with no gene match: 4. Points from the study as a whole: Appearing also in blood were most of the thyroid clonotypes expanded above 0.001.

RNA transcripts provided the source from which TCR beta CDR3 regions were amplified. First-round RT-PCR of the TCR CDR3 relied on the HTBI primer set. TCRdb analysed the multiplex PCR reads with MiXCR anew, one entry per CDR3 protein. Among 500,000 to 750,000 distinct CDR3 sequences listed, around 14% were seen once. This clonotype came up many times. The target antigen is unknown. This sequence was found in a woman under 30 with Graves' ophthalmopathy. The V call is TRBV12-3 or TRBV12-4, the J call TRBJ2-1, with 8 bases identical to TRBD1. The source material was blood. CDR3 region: CASSFGQGANEQFF. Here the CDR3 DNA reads TGTGCCAGCAGTTTCGGGCAGGGGGCCAATGAGCAGTTCTTC.